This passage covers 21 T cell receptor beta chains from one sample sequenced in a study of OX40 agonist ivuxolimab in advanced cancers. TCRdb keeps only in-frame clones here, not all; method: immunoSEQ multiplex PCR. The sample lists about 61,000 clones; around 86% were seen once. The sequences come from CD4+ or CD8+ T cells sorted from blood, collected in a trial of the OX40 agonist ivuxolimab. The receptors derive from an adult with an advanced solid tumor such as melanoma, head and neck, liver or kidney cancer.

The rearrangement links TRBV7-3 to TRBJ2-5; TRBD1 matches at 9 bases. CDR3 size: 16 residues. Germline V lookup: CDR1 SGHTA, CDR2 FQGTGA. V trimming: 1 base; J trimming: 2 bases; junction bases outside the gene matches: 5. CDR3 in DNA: TGTGCCAGCAGCTTAATCGGGACAGGGACTCAAGAGACCCAGTACTTC. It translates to CASSLIGTGTQETQYF.

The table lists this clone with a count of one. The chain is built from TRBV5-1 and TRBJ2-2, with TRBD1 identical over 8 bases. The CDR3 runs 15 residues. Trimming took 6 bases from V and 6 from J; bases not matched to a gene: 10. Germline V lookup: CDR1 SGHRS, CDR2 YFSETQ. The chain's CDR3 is CASTTTGEAAGELFF. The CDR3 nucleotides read TGCGCCAGCACCACGACAGGGGAAGCGGCCGGGGAGCTGTTTTTT.

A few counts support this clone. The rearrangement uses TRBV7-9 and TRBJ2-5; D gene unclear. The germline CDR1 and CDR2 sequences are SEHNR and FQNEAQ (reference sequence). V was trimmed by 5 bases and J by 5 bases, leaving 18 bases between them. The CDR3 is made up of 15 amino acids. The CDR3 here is CASSPRLMSEETQYF. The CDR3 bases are TGTGCCAGCAGCCCCCGCTTGATGAGCGAGGAGACCCAGTACTTC.

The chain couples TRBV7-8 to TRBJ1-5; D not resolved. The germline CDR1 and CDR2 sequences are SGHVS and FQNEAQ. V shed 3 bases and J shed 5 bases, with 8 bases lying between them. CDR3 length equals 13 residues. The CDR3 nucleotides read TGTGCCAGCAGCTTTGGAGAGGATCAGCCCCAGCATTTT. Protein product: CASSFGEDQPQHF.

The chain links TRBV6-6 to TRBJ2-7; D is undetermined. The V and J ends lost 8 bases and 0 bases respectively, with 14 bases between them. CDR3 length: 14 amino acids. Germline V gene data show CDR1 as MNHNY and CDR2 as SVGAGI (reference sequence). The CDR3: CASDPGSSSYEQYF. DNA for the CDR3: TGTGCCAGCGATCCAGGCTCAAGCTCCTACGAGCAGTACTTC.

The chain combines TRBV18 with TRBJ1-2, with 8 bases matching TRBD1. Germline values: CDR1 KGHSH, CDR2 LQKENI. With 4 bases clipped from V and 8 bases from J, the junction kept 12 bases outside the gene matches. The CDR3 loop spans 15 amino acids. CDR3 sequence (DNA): TGTGCCAGCTCACTCCTCGACAGGGGATCCCAAGGCTACACCTTC. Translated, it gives CASSLLDRGSQGYTF. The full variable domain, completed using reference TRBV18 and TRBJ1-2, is NAGVMQNPRHLVRRRGQEARLRCSPMKGHSHVYWYRQLPEEGLKFMVYLQKENIIDESGMPKERFSAEFPKEGPSILRIQQVVRGDSAAYFCASSLLDRGSQGYTFGSGTRLTVV.

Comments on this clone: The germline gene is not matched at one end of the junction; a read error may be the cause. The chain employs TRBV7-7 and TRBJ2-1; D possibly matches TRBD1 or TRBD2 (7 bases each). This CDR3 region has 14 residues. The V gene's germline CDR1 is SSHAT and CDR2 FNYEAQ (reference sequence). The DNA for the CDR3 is TGTGCTAGCAGCTCGAGGGTCAGGGGGGGTGAGCAGTTCTTC. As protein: CASSSRVRGGEQFF.

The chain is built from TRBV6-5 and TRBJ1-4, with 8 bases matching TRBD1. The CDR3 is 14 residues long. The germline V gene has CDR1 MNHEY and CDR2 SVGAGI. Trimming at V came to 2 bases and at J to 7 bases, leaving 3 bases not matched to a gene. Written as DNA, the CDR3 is TGTGCCAGCAGTTACCAGGGGGCATCTGAAAAACTGTTTTTT. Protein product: CASSYQGASEKLFF.

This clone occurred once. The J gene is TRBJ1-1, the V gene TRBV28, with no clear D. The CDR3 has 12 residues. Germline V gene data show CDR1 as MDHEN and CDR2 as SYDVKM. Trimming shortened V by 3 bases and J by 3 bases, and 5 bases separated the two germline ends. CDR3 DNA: TGTGCCAGCAGTTTTGTACACACTGAAGCTTTCTTT. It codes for CASSFVHTEAFF.

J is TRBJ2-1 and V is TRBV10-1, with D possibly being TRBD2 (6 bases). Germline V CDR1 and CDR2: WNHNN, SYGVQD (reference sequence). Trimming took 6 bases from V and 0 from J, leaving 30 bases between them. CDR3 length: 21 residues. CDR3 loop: CASREVRGPGIALDSYNEQFF. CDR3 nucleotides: TGCGCCAGCAGGGAGGTGCGGGGACCTGGTATAGCCCTGGACTCCTACAATGAGCAGTTCTTC.

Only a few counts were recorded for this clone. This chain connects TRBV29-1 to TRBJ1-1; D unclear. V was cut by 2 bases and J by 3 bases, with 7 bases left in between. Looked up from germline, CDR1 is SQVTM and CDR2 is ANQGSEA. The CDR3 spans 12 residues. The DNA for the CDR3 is TGCAGCGTTGAACCCGATTACACTGAAGCTTTCTTT. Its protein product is CSVEPDYTEAFF.

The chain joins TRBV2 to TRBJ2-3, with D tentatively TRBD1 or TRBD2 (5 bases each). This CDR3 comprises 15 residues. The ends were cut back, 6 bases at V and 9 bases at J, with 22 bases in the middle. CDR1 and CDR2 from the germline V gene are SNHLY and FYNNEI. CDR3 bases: TGTGCCAGCAGCCGGGACCAAGGGTCCCGCCAAACGCAGTATTTT. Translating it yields CASSRDQGSRQTQYF.

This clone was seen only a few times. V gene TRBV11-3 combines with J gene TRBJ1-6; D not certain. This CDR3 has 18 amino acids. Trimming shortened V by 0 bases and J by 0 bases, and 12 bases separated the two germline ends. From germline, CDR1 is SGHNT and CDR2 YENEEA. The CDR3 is CASSLDQGGSSYNSPLHF. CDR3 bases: TGTGCCAGCAGCTTAGATCAAGGCGGAAGCTCCTATAATTCACCCCTCCACTTT. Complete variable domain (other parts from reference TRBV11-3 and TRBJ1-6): EAGVVQSPRYKIIEKKQPVAFWCNPISGHNTLYWYLQNLGQGPELLIRYENEEAVDDSQLPKDRFSAERLKGVDSTLKIQPAELGDSAVYLCASSLDQGGSSYNSPLHFGNGTRLTVT.

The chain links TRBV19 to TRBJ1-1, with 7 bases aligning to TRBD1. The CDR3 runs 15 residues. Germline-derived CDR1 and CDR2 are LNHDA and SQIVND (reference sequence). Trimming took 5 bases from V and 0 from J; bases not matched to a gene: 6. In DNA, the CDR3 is TGTGCCAGTAGTGTACGGACAGGACTGAACACTGAAGCTTTCTTT. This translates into CASSVRTGLNTEAFF. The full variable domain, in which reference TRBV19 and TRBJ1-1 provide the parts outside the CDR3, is DGGITQSPKYLFRKEGQNVTLSCEQNLNHDAMYWYRQDPGQGLRLIYYSQIVNDFQKGDIAEGYSVSREKKESFPLTVTSAQKNPTAFYLCASSVRTGLNTEAFFGQGTRLTVV.

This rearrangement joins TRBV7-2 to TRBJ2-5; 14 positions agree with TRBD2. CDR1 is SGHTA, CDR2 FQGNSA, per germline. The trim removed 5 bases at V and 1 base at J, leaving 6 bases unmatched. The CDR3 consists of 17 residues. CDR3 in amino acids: CASSPGTSGGGQETQYF. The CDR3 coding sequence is TGTGCCAGCAGCCCGGGGACTAGCGGGGGTGGCCAAGAGACCCAGTACTTC. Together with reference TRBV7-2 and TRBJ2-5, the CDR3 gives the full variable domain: GAGVSQSPSNKVTEKGKDVELRCDPISGHTALYWYRQSLGQGLEFLIYFQGNSAPDKSGLPSDRFSAERTGGSVSTLTIQRTQQEDSAVYLCASSPGTSGGGQETQYFGPGTRLLVL.

The CDR3 DNA follows: TGTGCCAGCAGTACCCAGGGAGATGGCTACACCTTC. This translates into CASSTQGDGYTF. The V call is TRBV6-5, the J call TRBJ1-2; D possibly corresponds to TRBD1 (5 bases). The germline gives CDR1 MNHEY, CDR2 SVGAGI. The CDR3 length is 12 residues. V shed 5 bases and J shed 6 bases, with 10 bases lying between them.

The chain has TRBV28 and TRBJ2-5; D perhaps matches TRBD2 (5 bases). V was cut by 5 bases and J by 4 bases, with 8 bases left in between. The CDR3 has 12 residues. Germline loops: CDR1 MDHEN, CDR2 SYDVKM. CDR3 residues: CASSNRGETQYF. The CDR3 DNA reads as TGTGCCAGCAGTAATCGGGGAGAGACCCAGTACTTC.

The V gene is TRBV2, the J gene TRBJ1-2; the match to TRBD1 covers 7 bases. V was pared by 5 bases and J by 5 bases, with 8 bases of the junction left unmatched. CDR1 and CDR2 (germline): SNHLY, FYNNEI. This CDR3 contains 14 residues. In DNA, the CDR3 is TGTGCCAGCAGTAAATGGGCAGGGGGGTATGGCTACACCTTC. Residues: CASSKWAGGYGYTF.

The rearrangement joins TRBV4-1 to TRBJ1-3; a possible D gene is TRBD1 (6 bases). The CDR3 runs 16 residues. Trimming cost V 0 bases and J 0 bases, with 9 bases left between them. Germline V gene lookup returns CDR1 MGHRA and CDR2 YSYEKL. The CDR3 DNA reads TGCGCCAGCAGCCAAGAATGGACAGACTCTGGAAACACCATATATTTT. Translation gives CASSQEWTDSGNTIYF.

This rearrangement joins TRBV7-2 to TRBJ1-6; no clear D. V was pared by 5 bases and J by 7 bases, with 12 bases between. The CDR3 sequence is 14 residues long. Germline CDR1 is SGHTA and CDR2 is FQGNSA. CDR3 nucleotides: TGTGCCAGCAGCATCGCGCCCGTGAATTCACCCCTCCACTTT. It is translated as CASSIAPVNSPLHF.

Here the CDR3 DNA reads TGCGCCAGCAGCCAAGTTGGGACAGGTGGCGAGCAGTACTTC. Its protein product is CASSQVGTGGEQYF. The J gene is TRBJ2-5, the V gene TRBV4-3; 8 bases map to TRBD1. The J call could be wrong; TRBJ2-7 is a better fit for the DNA end. The CDR3 spans 14 residues. From germline, CDR1 is LGHNA and CDR2 YSLEER.